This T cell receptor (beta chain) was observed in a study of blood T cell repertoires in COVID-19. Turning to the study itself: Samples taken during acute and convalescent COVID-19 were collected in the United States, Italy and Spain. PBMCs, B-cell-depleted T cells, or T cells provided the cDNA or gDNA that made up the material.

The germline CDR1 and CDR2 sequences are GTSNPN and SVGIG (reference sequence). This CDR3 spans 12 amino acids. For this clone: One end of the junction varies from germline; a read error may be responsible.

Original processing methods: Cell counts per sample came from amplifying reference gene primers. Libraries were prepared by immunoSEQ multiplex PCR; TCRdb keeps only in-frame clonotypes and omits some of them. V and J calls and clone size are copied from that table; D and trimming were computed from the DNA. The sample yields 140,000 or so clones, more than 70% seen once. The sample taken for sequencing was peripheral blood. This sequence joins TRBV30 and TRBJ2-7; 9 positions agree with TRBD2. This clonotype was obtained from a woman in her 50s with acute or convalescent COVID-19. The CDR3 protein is CAGRGAGGTQYF. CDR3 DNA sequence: TGTGCCGGGAGGGGGGCGGGGGGGACGCAGTACTTC.